This T cell receptor beta chain was obtained from a study of shared clonotypes between healthy human individuals. The V end was cut by 4 bases, the J end by 6 bases, with 18 bases between. This CDR3 is 15 amino acids long. Germline V CDR1 and CDR2: SGHRS, YFSETQ. There were only Caucasian adults among the donors, and all lived in Nashville, Tennessee. Unsorted samples used approximately 87 million PBMCs for genomic DNA. The authors' processing: There were no quality scores in the junction-only immunoSEQ sequences, so filtering differed. TCRdb keeps only in-frame clones here, not all; method: immunoSEQ multiplex PCR. Clone size and V and J calls were adopted from that table, with D and trimming inferred from the DNA. Of some 530,000 clones detected, roughly 80% appear once; the ten largest clones hold about 13%.

Sequencing input: PBMCs. This sequence was found in a woman in her thirties or forties in good health. Some clones in this sample may be carry-over from other donors' samples. The chain uses TRBV5-1 and TRBJ2-3; D may correspond to TRBD1 or TRBD2 (5 bases each). The CDR3 coding sequence is TGCGCCAGCAGCAGGGGATCCCGACGAGGGGATACGCAGTATTTT. As protein: CASSRGSRRGDTQYF.